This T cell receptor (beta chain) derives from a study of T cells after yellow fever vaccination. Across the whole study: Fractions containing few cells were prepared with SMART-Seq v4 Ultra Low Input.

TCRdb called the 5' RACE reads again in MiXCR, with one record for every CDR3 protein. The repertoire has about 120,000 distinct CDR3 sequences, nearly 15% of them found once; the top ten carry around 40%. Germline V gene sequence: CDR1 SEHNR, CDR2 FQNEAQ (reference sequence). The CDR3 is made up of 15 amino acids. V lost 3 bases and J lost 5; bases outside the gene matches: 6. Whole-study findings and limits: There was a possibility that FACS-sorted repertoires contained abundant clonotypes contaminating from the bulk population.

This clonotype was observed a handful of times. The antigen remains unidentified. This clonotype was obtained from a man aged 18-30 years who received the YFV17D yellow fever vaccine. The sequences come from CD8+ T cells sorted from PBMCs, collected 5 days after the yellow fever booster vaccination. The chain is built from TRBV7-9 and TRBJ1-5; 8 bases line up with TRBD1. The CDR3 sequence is CASSLSGQGDQPQHF. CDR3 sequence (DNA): TGTGCCAGCAGCTTGTCAGGACAGGGCGATCAGCCCCAGCATTTT.